The rows below give T cell receptor beta chains drawn from one sample of a study of CD8+ T cells in alopecia areata. Repertoires were generated with immunoSEQ multiplex PCR, while TCRdb's copy carries only in-frame clones and drops some. Here the sample spans approximately 210,000 clones, around 60% being singletons. Source: CD4+ T cells sorted from blood, taken around week 50, from a patient treated with tofacitinib. The source is a human donor with alopecia areata. Each CDR3 is given with its conserved first and last residue. Each record gives: V gene, D gene, J gene, CDR3 protein. The D gene is left open where the match is weak.

TRBV7-9	TRBD1	TRBJ2-7	CASSPGDRGNSYEQYF
TRBV28	-	TRBJ1-6	CASSSRLGGGFRSPLHF
TRBV7-2	-	TRBJ2-7	CASSLVQAEQYF
TRBV29-1	-	TRBJ2-2	CSVGSGRYTGELFF
TRBV5-1	TRBD1	TRBJ2-1	CASSPQGNEQFF
TRBV11-2	-	TRBJ2-2	CASSLNTNTGELFF
TRBV6-5	TRBD2	TRBJ2-5	CASSLLLSGGTQYF
TRBV6-5	-	TRBJ1-6	CASWSGGRDSPLHF
TRBV29-1	TRBD2	TRBJ2-1	CSVQTLAGGPSYNEQFF
TRBV29-1	-	TRBJ2-3	CSVEDRVADQYF
TRBV29-1	TRBD1	TRBJ2-7	CSARTGKAYEQYF
TRBV13	-	TRBJ2-3	CASSLTGMKDTQYF
TRBV11-1	-	TRBJ2-7	CASSLAGSYEQYF
TRBV11-2	-	TRBJ2-6	CASSLVVGSGANVLTF
TRBV6-5	-	TRBJ1-1	CASSYSISAEAFF
TRBV29-1	-	TRBJ2-3	CSVAIFRTDTQYF
TRBV7-2	TRBD2	TRBJ2-3	CASSLSAGGPADTQYF
TRBV30	-	TRBJ2-4	CAWSEGVSKNIQYF
TRBV29-1	TRBD1	TRBJ1-2	CSVVPGQTDYTF
TRBV30	-	TRBJ1-4	CAWRSQPNEKLFF
TRBV5-1	-	TRBJ2-1	CASSPGQHNEQFF
TRBV6-1	-	TRBJ1-6	CASTGLDNSPLHF
TRBV7-2	TRBD2	TRBJ2-3	CASSLAATSLTDTQYF
TRBV4-1	-	TRBJ1-2	CASSHKSTGNYGYTF
TRBV6-1	-	TRBJ1-6	CASREDAGSPLHF
TRBV30	TRBD2	TRBJ2-1	CAWRGLAGTYNEQFF
TRBV7-9	TRBD2	TRBJ2-7	CASSYTSGSSYEQYF
TRBV29-1	-	TRBJ1-2	CSVEYWDSAGYGYTF
TRBV7-2	-	TRBJ1-6	CASSPTSSYNSPLHF
TRBV30	-	TRBJ1-1	CAWSQRMNTEAFF
TRBV29-1	TRBD1	TRBJ1-1	CSVQGATEAFF
TRBV27	-	TRBJ1-4	CASSFGAGEKLFF
TRBV2	-	TRBJ1-2	CASSEADSNYGYTF
TRBV30	-	TRBJ1-6	CAGRFSGGLPLHF
TRBV27	TRBD1	TRBJ1-2	CASSSFDRAHGYTF
TRBV6-5	-	TRBJ2-5	CASSSPARKETQYF
TRBV19	TRBD1	TRBJ1-5	CASKRSDRAQDSNQPQHF
TRBV29-1	-	TRBJ1-1	CSVAPLQNTEAFF
TRBV2	-	TRBJ2-1	CASSERFWTIPVEQFF
TRBV19	-	TRBJ1-1	CASSMGPHSLVAFF
TRBV6-1	-	TRBJ1-2	CASGRDSQGYGYTF
TRBV7-2	-	TRBJ1-5	CASSLVVRNGNQPQHF
TRBV7-2	TRBD1	TRBJ2-3	CASGRDREDTQYF
TRBV4-1	TRBD1	TRBJ1-4	CASSQGQGNEKLFF
TRBV10-3	TRBD2	TRBJ2-3	CAISDGGLAGVNTQYF
TRBV10-3	-	TRBJ2-2	CAISDSGFTGELFF
TRBV19	TRBD1	TRBJ1-2	CASSSDRGLSYGYTF
TRBV7-2	-	TRBJ2-1	CASTRASSSYNEQFF
TRBV29-1	-	TRBJ2-5	CSVGARRETQYF
TRBV6-6	-	TRBJ1-1	CASSPGTNTEAFF
TRBV10-3	-	TRBJ2-3	CAISELGSDTQYF
TRBV2	-	TRBJ2-6	CASYGRNSGANVLTF
TRBV20-1	-	TRBJ2-6	CSALGANVLTF
TRBV5-1	-	TRBJ2-2	CASSLGGRGTGELFF